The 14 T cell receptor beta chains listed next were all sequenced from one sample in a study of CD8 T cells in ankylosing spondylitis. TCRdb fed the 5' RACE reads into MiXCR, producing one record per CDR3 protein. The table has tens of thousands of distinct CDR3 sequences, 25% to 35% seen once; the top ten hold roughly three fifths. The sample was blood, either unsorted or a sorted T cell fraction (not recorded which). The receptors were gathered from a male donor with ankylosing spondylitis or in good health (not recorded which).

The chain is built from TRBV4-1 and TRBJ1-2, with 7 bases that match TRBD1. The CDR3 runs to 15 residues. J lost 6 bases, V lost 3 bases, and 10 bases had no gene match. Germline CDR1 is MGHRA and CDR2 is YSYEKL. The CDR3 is CASSQRQGLLDGYTF. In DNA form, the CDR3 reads TGCGCCAGCAGCCAGAGACAGGGATTGTTGGATGGCTACACCTTC.

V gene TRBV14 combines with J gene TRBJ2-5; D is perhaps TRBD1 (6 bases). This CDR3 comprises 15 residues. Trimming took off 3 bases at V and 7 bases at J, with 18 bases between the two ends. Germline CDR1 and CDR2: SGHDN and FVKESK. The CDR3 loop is CASSHWQEQGRTQYF. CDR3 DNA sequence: TGTGCCAGCAGCCATTGGCAGGAGCAGGGGAGGACCCAGTACTTC.

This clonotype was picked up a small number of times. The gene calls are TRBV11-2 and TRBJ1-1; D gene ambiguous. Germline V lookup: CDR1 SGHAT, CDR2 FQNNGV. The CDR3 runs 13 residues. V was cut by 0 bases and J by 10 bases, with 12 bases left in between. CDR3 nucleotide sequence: TGTGCCAGCAGCTTAGATCGGGCAGATTCAGCTTTCTTT. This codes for CASSLDRADSAFF.

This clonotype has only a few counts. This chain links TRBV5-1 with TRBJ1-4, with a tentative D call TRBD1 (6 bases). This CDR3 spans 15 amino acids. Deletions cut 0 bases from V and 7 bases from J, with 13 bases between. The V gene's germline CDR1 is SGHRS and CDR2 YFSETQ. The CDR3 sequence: CASSLVRGRFEKLFF. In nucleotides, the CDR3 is TGCGCCAGCAGCTTGGTTCGGGGGCGCTTTGAAAAACTGTTTTTT.

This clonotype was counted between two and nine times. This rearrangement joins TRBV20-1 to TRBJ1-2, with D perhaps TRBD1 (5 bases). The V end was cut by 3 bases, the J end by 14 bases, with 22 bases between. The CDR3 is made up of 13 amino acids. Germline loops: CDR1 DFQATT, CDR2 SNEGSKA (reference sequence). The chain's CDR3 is CSASMSWQGVETF. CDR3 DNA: TGCAGTGCTAGCATGTCTTGGCAGGGAGTAGAAACCTTC.

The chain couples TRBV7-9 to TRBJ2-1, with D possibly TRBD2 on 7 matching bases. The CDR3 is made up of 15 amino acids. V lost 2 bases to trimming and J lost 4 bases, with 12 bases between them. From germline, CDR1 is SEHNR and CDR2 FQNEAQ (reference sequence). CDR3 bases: TGTGCCAGCAGCTTAATGGGGGGGCCATACAATGAGCAGTTCTTC. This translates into CASSLMGGPYNEQFF.

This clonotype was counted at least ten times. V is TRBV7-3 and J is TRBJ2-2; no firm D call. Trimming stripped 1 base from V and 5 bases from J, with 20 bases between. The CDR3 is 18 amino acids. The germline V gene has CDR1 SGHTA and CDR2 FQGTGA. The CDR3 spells CASSLIPSFRAKTGELFF. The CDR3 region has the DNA TGTGCCAGCAGCTTAATTCCCTCCTTCCGGGCCAAAACCGGGGAGCTGTTTTTT.

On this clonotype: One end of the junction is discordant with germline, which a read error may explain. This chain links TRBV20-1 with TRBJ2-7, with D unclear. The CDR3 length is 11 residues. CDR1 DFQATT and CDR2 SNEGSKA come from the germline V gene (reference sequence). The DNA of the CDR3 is TGCAGTGCGTTGGGCCGCGGCCACCAAAACTTC. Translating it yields CSALGRGHQNF.

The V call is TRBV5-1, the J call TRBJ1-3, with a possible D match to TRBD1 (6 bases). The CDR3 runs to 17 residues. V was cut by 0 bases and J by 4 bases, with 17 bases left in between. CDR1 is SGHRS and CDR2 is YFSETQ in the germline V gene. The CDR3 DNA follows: TGCGCCAGCAGCTTGGCCATTGGACAGAGAACAGGAAACACCATATATTTT. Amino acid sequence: CASSLAIGQRTGNTIYF.

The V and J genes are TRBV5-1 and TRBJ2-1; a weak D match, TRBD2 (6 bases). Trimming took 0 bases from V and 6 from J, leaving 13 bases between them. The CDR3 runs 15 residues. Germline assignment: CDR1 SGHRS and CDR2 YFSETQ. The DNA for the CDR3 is TGCGCCAGCAGCTTGGTATCCGGGGGAGTCAATGAGCAGTTCTTC. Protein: CASSLVSGGVNEQFF.

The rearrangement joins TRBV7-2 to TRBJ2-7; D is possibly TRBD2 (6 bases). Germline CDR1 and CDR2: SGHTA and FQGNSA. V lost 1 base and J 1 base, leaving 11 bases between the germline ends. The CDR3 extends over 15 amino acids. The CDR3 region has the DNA TGTGCCAGCAGCTTAGGGACGGCGGGGTCCTACGAGCAGTACGTC. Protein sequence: CASSLGTAGSYEQYV.

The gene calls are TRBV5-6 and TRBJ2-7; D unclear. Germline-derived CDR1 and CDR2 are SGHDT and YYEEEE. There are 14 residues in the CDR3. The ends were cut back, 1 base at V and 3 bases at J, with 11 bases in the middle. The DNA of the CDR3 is TGTGCCAGCAGCTTGTGGGATTTCGGCTACGAGCAGTACTTC. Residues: CASSLWDFGYEQYF.

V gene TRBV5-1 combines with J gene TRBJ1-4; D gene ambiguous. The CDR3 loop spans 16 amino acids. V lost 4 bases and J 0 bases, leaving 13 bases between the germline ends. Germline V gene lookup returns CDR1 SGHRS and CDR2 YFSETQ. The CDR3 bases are TGCGCCAGCAGCCCCCCTCGGCAGTCAACTAATGAAAAACTGTTTTTT. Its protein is CASSPPRQSTNEKLFF. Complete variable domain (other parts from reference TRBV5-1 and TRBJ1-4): KAGVTQTPRYLIKTRGQQVTLSCSPISGHRSVSWYQQTPGQGLQFLFEYFSETQRNKGNFPGRFSGRQFSNSRSEMNVSTLELGDSALYLCASSPPRQSTNEKLFFGSGTQLSVL.

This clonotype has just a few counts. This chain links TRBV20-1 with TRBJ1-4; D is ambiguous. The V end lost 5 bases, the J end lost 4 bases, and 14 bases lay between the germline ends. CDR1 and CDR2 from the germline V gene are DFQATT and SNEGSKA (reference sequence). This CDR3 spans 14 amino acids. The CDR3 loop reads CSARRRSFNEKLFF. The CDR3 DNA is TGCAGTGCTCGCCGGAGGTCCTTTAATGAAAAACTGTTTTTT.